The T cell receptor (beta chain) described here comes from a study of T cell responses to AZD1222 COVID-19 vaccine. Study observations and caveats: Following two doses of AZD1222, Spike-specific TCR breadth and depth rose. Reportedly, close to half of spike-specific TCRs are directed against unmutated variant regions.

As to this clone: The antigen is not known.

This CDR3 region has 15 residues. Per the germline V gene, CDR1 is PRHDT and CDR2 is FYEKMQ (reference sequence). The ends lost 5 bases at V and 4 bases at J; junction bases unmatched: 4. The data were produced by immunoSEQ multiplex PCR, yet TCRdb's version contains in-frame clones alone and is incomplete. The sample records around 190,000 clones, around 90% being singletons. The specimen comprised peripheral blood, sampled 28 days after the second AZD1222 dose. The chain carries TRBV13 and TRBJ2-3; 12 bases map to TRBD2. The sequence derives from an adult who received the AZD1222 COVID-19 vaccine. CDR3 nucleotide sequence: TGTGCCAGCAGCCCTAGCGGGGGGGCTGCAGATACGCAGTATTTT. It specifies CASSPSGGAADTQYF. The entire variable domain, with the rest obtained from reference TRBV13 and TRBJ2-3, is as follows: AAGVIQSPRHLIKEKRETATLKCYPIPRHDTVYWYQQGPGQDPQFLISFYEKMQSDKGSIPDRFSAQQFSDYHSELNMSSLELGDSALYFCASSPSGGAADTQYFGPGTRLTVL.